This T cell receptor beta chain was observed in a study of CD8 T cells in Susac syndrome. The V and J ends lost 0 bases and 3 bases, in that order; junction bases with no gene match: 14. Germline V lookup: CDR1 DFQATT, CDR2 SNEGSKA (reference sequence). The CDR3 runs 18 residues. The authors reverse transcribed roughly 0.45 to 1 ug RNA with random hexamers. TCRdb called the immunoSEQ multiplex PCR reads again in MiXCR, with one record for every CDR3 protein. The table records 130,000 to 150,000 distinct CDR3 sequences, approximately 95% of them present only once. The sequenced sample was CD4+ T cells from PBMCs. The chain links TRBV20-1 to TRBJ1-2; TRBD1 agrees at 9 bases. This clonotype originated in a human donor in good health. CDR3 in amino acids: CSARDQNPATGGYYGYTF. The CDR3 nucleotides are TGCAGTGCTAGAGACCAGAACCCCGCGACAGGGGGGTACTATGGCTACACCTTC.